This T cell receptor beta chain was found in a study of neurological immune-mediated disorders. Findings of the study overall: None of the CDR3 amino acid sequences of expanded clones were shared across subjects, and this suggested private repertoires in all groups.

This clonotype has a count of ten or more. No antigen is known for it. Time point denoted: technical triplicate 2. TCRdb used MiXCR to reprocess the 5' RACE reads, holding one entry per CDR3 protein. The table has more than 30,000 distinct CDR3 sequences, about an eighth seen once. The junction had 6 bases not matched to a gene; V was cut back by 0 bases and J by 7 bases. Per the germline V gene, CDR1 is SGHRS and CDR2 is YFSETQ. CDR3 length equals 14 residues. Sequencing was performed on CD4+ T cells from blood. J is TRBJ1-2 and V is TRBV5-1; 7 nucleotides match TRBD1. The origin of this receptor is a female donor with HTLV-1-associated myelopathy (HAM/TSP). The CDR3, as DNA: TGCGCCAGCAGCTTGGTTGACAGGGATAGTGGCTACACCTTC. This gives the protein CASSLVDRDSGYTF.